These 9 T cell receptor beta chains share one sample of origin, sequenced in a study of cytomegalovirus exposure and HLA in healthy donors. Data came from immunoSEQ multiplex PCR; TCRdb stores just in-frame clones and leaves some out. The sample has about 120,000 clones, about 85% seen once. The sequenced sample was PBMCs. These receptors came from a man between 18 and 29 years old in good health and CMV-seropositive.

The gene calls are TRBV27 and TRBJ2-7, with 7 bases lining up with TRBD1. Trimming at V came to 3 bases and at J to 0 bases, leaving 5 bases not matched to a gene. The CDR3 spans 15 residues. Germline V gene sequence: CDR1 MNHEY, CDR2 SMNVEV (reference sequence). The CDR3 sequence: CASSFQRQGSYEQYF. CDR3 in DNA: TGTGCCAGCAGTTTCCAAAGACAGGGCTCCTACGAGCAGTACTTC.

The sample holds one count of this clone. The chain links TRBV2 to TRBJ1-2; 10 bases fit TRBD1. CDR3 length equals 14 residues. Germline lookup yields CDR1 SNHLY and CDR2 FYNNEI. With 9 bases clipped from V and 5 bases from J, the junction kept 9 bases outside the gene matches. The CDR3, as DNA: TGTGCCAGTAAACCCGGGACAGGGGAGTATGGCTACACCTTC. It codes for CASKPGTGEYGYTF.

This clone was found many times. This chain uses TRBV7-8 with TRBJ2-7; perhaps TRBD2 as D (6 bases). The V end lost 8 bases, the J end lost 9 bases, and 14 bases lay between the germline ends. In germline, CDR1 is SGHVS, CDR2 FQNEAQ. This CDR3 spans 11 amino acids. The CDR3 here is CASGTDRVQYF. CDR3 bases: TGTGCCAGCGGGACTGACCGGGTGCAGTACTTC.

The chain carries TRBV28 and TRBJ1-5, with 8 bases matching TRBD1. J lost 7 bases, V lost 5 bases, and 7 bases had no gene match. Germline-derived CDR1 and CDR2 are MDHEN and SYDVKM. The CDR3 is 14 amino acids. DNA for the CDR3: TGTGCCAGCAGTGCAGGGACAGGCAGACAGCCCCAGCATTTT. It specifies CASSAGTGRQPQHF.

V is TRBV7-8 and J is TRBJ1-1; 10 bases align to TRBD1. This CDR3 contains 16 residues. J was trimmed by 7 bases and V by 1 base; bases with no gene match: 9. Germline V gene lookup returns CDR1 SGHVS and CDR2 FQNEAQ. In DNA form, the CDR3 reads TGTGCCAGCAGCTTAGTACTTGGACAGGGGGTAAATGAAGCTTTCTTT. Encoded protein: CASSLVLGQGVNEAFF.

This rearrangement joins TRBV7-2 to TRBJ2-7, with 8 nucleotides matching TRBD1. V lost 5 bases to trimming and J lost 2 bases; unmatched junction nucleotides: 5. The CDR3 has 14 residues. Germline values: CDR1 SGHTA, CDR2 FQGNSA. The CDR3 DNA sequence: TGTGCCAGCAGCGGAACGGGACAGGCCTACGAGCAGTACTTC. Translating gives CASSGTGQAYEQYF. Supplemented by reference TRBV7-2 and TRBJ2-7, the full variable domain reads GAGVSQSPSNKVTEKGKDVELRCDPISGHTALYWYRQSLGQGLEFLIYFQGNSAPDKSGLPSDRFSAERTGGSVSTLTIQRTQQEDSAVYLCASSGTGQAYEQYFGPGTRLTVT.

The chain recombines TRBV19 with TRBJ1-4; 7 bases agree with TRBD1. Losses at the gene ends were 7 bases for V and 3 bases for J; bases not matched to a gene: 2. CDR1 and CDR2 (germline): LNHDA, SQIVND (reference sequence). The CDR3 has 13 amino acids. The CDR3 reads CASTDRANEKLFF. Here the CDR3 DNA reads TGTGCCAGTACCGACAGGGCTAATGAAAAACTGTTTTTT.

CDR3 DNA sequence: TGTGCCAGCAGTGGGGCAGAAGAGACCCAGTACTTC. This encodes CASSGAEETQYF. The genes are TRBV6-1 and TRBJ2-5; D is ambiguous. The CDR3 sequence is 12 residues long. Deletions cut 4 bases from V and 3 bases from J, with 6 bases between. Germline CDR1 MNHNS, CDR2 SASEGT.

The count of this clone is one. The gene calls are TRBV2 and TRBJ1-2; D gene uncertain. Germline lookup yields CDR1 SNHLY and CDR2 FYNNEI. Trimming pared 6 bases from V and 3 bases from J, leaving 14 bases between. The CDR3 runs to 14 residues. The CDR3 sequence is CASRASGSYYGYTF. The CDR3 coding sequence is TGTGCCAGCAGGGCTTCCGGGTCCTACTATGGCTACACCTTC.